This TCR beta chain was profiled in a study of blood T cell repertoires in COVID-19. Study as a whole: Sites in the United States, Italy and Spain provided acute and convalescent COVID-19 samples. From T cells, B-cell-depleted T cells, or PBMCs came the material, which was cDNA or gDNA.

Sequencing used immunoSEQ multiplex PCR; TCRdb keeps in-frame clones, though not all of them. The sample records 250,000 or so clones, 65% to 85% being singletons. CDR1 is MNHEY and CDR2 is SVGEGT in the germline V gene. There are 18 residues in the CDR3. V trimming: 5 bases; J trimming: 0 bases; junction bases outside the gene matches: 13. Clinical history as reported by participants underpinned cohort assignment. In Cohort 3, a recovered donor had either two negative PCRs, clearance, or symptom resolution. This TCR derives from a man aged 45-65 years who had recovered from COVID-19. V is TRBV6-2 or TRBV6-3 and J is TRBJ1-1; 9 bases align to TRBD1. The sequenced sample was PBMCs or T cells enriched from blood (not recorded which). CDR3 bases: TGTGCCAGCAGTGAGGGGGACAGGGCCCGACTAATGAACACTGAAGCTTTCTTT. Translating it yields CASSEGDRARLMNTEAFF.